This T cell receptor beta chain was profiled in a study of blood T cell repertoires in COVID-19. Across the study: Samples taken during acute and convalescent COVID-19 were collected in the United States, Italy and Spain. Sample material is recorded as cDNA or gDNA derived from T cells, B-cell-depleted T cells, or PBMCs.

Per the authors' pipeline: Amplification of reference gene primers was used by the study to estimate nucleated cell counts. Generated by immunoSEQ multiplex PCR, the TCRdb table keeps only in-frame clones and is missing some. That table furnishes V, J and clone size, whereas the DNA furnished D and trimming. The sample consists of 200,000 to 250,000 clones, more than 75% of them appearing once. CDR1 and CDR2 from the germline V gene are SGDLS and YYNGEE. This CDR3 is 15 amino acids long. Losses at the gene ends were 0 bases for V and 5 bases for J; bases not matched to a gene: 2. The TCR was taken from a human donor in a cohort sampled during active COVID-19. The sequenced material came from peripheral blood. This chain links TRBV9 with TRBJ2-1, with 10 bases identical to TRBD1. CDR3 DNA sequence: TGTGCCAGCAGCGTAGGACAGGGGGCGCACAATGAGCAGTTCTTC. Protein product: CASSVGQGAHNEQFF.